This T cell receptor beta chain stems from a study of blood T cell repertoires in COVID-19. Study overall: T cells, B-cell-depleted T cells, or PBMCs supplied cDNA or gDNA.

This clone was counted a single time. Per germline, CDR1 SGHNT and CDR2 YYREEE (reference sequence). V lost 4 bases and J 0 bases, leaving 8 bases between the germline ends. The CDR3 is 14 residues long. Authors' methods: Scientists estimated how many nucleated cells there were by amplifying reference gene primers. Sequencing used immunoSEQ multiplex PCR; TCRdb keeps in-frame clones, though not all of them. The V and J calls and clone size were taken over from that table, and D and trimming were inferred from the DNA. The data contain hundreds of thousands of clones, approximately 88% of them singletons.

The TCR sequence derives from a woman between 45 and 65 years old with COVID-19, enrolled during active disease. The rearrangement joins TRBV5-4 to TRBJ1-3; D remains unclear. The sequenced material came from peripheral blood. CDR3 DNA sequence: TGTGCCAGCAGCCACGATAGCTCTGGAAACACCATATATTTT. Translating it yields CASSHDSSGNTIYF.